This T cell receptor (beta chain) originates from a study of Ad26.COV2.S vaccination and SARS-CoV-2 variants listed by TCRdb under 2021. About the study as a whole: Vaccine-arm donors were drawn from COV1001, a multicentre, randomized, double-blind, placebo-controlled phase I-IIa trial of Ad26.COV2.S in healthy adults. The specificity and breadth of SARS-CoV-2-reactive T cell receptors after Ad26.COV2.S vaccination were assessed by TCRbeta repertoire sequencing. Participants in the trial were split at random into five groups of five each, receiving low-dose or high-dose Ad26.COV2.S once or twice, or else placebo on both occasions. The TCR-sequenced set comprised around 30 samples: about 19 Ad26.COV2.S vaccine recipients, 5 placebo recipients and 8 SARS-CoV-2 convalescent individuals. Throughout the experiments and outcome assessment, investigators stayed blinded to trial group allocation. Ad26.COV2.S was administered intramuscularly at 5 x 10^10 or 1 x 10^11 viral particles, either as a single shot or as two shots given 56 days apart. Paper-wide results and their limitations: Spike-specific TCR breadth was higher in Ad26.COV2.S recipients than in placebo recipients (P = 0.0014). Comparing responses between vaccine doses or regimens was not something the study was powered to do. After vaccination, spike-specific CD8+ and CD4+ T cell responses were reported to show substantial breadth. According to the authors, total T cell responses may have been underestimated by the TCR breadth and depth analyses. Vaccine and placebo recipients had comparable non-spike TCR breadth, which fits with the vaccine containing only spike.

The CDR3 runs 15 residues from the cysteine to the phenylalanine. The sequence is cut down to CDR3 DNA, 45 bases in frame from base 1. The germline V gene encodes CDR1 LNHDA and CDR2 SQIVND (reference sequence). Trimming accounts for 3 bases at V and 2 bases at J, while the number of junction bases matched to no gene is 6. Explained via the paper, the treatment or condition label denotes: around 19 received Ad26.COV2.S at low or high dose, single or two shots; about 5 received placebo; per-sample allocation not given. Repertoires of vaccine and placebo recipients were sequenced from samples taken on day 63 after the first injection. Between 29 July and 7 August 2020, Cohort 1b enrolled around 24 adults aged 18-55 years at one site in Boston, USA. Ad26.COV2.S was a replication-incompetent adenovirus type 26 vector expressing a prefusion-stabilized SARS-CoV-2 spike protein from the original Wuhan strain.

TCRbeta CDR3 regions were sequenced with the immunoSEQ Assay. After extraction, genomic DNA underwent amplification by bias-controlled multiplex PCR, followed by high-throughput sequencing. Per the source publication's procedure: To quantify the absolute abundance of every unique TCRbeta CDR3 region, sequences were collapsed and filtered. T cell fraction was estimated by normalizing TCRbeta template counts to usable DNA, which was measured by amplifying reference genes present in all nucleated cells. Repertoire TCRs were annotated as SARS-CoV-2-specific when V gene, CDR3 amino acid sequence and J gene were exactly matched to a known reactive TCR set. The reference SARS-CoV-2 TCR set came from MIRA and was filtered for enrichment in COVID-19-positive ImmuneCODE repertoires, removing public or cross-reactive TCRs. Drawing on the MIRA antigens, annotated TCRs were analysed further at the level of specific ORF or position within ORF. Breadth was defined as annotated unique rearrangements over total unique productive rearrangements; depth was the summed frequency of those rearrangements. Group comparisons of TCR breadth used two-sided Wilcoxon rank-sum tests. TCRdb holds this immuneACCESS table with in-frame rearrangements only. Some clones are missing; in checked studies, unresolved V genes explain under half, and the rest has no known cause. V, J and clone size are those of that table, while D and trimming were read from the DNA. Here the sample has a few hundred thousand clones; about 92% occur a single time. The ten largest account for approximately 1.7% of the sample.

Of note for this clone: What antigen it recognizes has not been identified. Qualities for individual bases were not recorded, and no much larger clone is one base off.

Rearrangement joined TRBV19 to TRBJ2-7, and 8 bases in between align with TRBD1. This specimen consisted of peripheral blood, obtained in a trial of Ad26.COV2.S vaccine versus placebo. This sequence was found in a person aged 18-60 years who received the Ad26.COV2.S COVID-19 vaccine or a placebo. The CDR3 sequence is CASSMSSGGPYEQYF. At the DNA level, the sequence is TGTGCCAGTAGTATGTCGTCAGGGGGCCCCTACGAGCAGTACTTC.